One sample yielded the 19 T cell receptor beta chains listed below, sequenced in a study of cytomegalovirus exposure and HLA in healthy donors listed by TCRdb under 2017. The library was prepared using the immunoSEQ multiplex PCR assay. For the multiplex PCR, a mixture combining 60 forward primers for TCR Vbeta segments and 13 reverse primers for TCR Jbeta segments was used. Entries here come from immuneACCESS through TCRdb and include only in-frame sequences with V and J called. Some clones fail to appear in such tables; in the studies checked, an unresolved V gene covers under half of the shortfall, and the cause of the remainder is unknown. The sample data list fewer than 85,000 clones, and less than 80% of these were observed just once. The top ten hold 12% of the sample. The sequencing sample was made of PBMCs. The source is a woman aged 40 to 55 in good health and CMV-seropositive.

The chain couples TRBV5-1 to TRBJ1-6; D gene ambiguous. The germline gives CDR1 SGHRS, CDR2 YFSETQ. Trimming pared 2 bases from V and 8 bases from J, leaving 14 bases between. CDR3 length: 15 residues. The CDR3 DNA sequence: TGCGCCAGCAGCTTAGAGGGAATGGGTTATTCACCCCTCCACTTT. This translates into CASSLEGMGYSPLHF.

The chain links TRBV6-5 to TRBJ2-1; 7 nucleotides align to TRBD2. The length of the CDR3 is 14 residues. J was trimmed by 0 bases and V by 10 bases; bases with no gene match: 6. Germline V gene data show CDR1 as MNHEY and CDR2 as SVGAGI. Written as DNA, the CDR3 is TGTGCCACCCTCGGGGGGAGCTCCTACAATGAGCAGTTCTTC. It translates to CATLGGSSYNEQFF.

The genes are TRBV27 and TRBJ2-5; 7 positions agree with TRBD1. Gene TRBJ2-7 matches the end of the DNA better, so the J call may be wrong. This CDR3 has 13 residues. Germline V CDR1 and CDR2: MNHEY, SMNVEV (reference sequence). The CDR3: CASKSGQTYEQYF. The DNA for the CDR3 is TGTGCCAGCAAGTCGGGACAGACTTACGAGCAGTACTTC.

In this sample, this clone turned up once. The V gene is TRBV11-2, the J gene TRBJ2-7; 11 bases line up with TRBD1. J was trimmed by 2 bases and V by 5 bases; bases with no gene match: 17. There are 19 residues in the CDR3. Germline lookup yields CDR1 SGHAT and CDR2 FQNNGV. The CDR3 loop reads CASSHTNPGQGEVPYEQYF. The CDR3 nucleotides are TGTGCCAGCAGCCACACAAATCCGGGACAGGGGGAGGTCCCCTACGAGCAGTACTTC. The variable domain in full, with the rest retrieved from reference TRBV11-2 and TRBJ2-7, is EAGVAQSPRYKIIEKRQSVAFWCNPISGHATLYWYQQILGQGPKLLIQFQNNGVVDDSQLPKDRFSAERLKGVDSTLKIQPAKLEDSAVYLCASSHTNPGQGEVPYEQYFGPGTRLTVT.

The J gene is TRBJ1-3, the V gene TRBV11-3, with TRBD1 matching 8 bases. The trim removed 4 bases at V and 3 bases at J, leaving 5 bases unmatched. The CDR3 runs 15 residues. The germline V gene has CDR1 SGHNT and CDR2 YENEEA. CDR3 DNA: TGTGCCAGCAGCTCTTCGACAGGGGTTGGAAACACCATATATTTT. Its protein product is CASSSSTGVGNTIYF.

The chain employs TRBV4-2 and TRBJ1-4; 7 bases are shared with TRBD1. CDR3 length: 15 amino acids. Trimming took 4 bases from V and 6 from J; bases not matched to a gene: 8. CDR1 is LGHNA and CDR2 is YNFKEQ in the germline V gene. The CDR3 region has the DNA TGTGCCAGCAGCCCCTCAGGGGGGACGGATGAAAAACTGTTTTTT. This translates into CASSPSGGTDEKLFF.

The chain links TRBV27 to TRBJ1-6; tentative D call: TRBD1 (6 bases). The CDR3 is 16 amino acids. The germline V and J ends were trimmed by 2 bases and 8 bases, with 16 bases remaining between them. Looked up from germline, CDR1 is MNHEY and CDR2 is SMNVEV (reference sequence). Here the CDR3 reads CASSLAAGGQYSPLHF. The CDR3 nucleotides are TGTGCCAGCAGTTTAGCGGCCGGGGGGCAGTATTCACCCCTCCACTTT.

This chain links TRBV29-1 with TRBJ2-2; D is undetermined. The length of the CDR3 is 12 residues. The V gene lost 5 bases and the J gene lost 3 bases, with 7 bases spanning the gap. Germline CDR1 and CDR2: SQVTM and ANQGSEA. The CDR3, as DNA: TGCAGCGTTTTACAATACACCGGGGAGCTGTTTTTT. It specifies CSVLQYTGELFF.

The chain combines TRBV30 with TRBJ2-3, with D hard to call. V dropped 2 bases and J dropped 1 base, with 4 bases sitting between them. This CDR3 contains 12 residues. Germline CDR1 reads GTSNPN; CDR2 reads SVGIG (reference sequence). This CDR3 is CAWSPGTDTQYF. The CDR3 nucleotides read TGTGCCTGGAGTCCTGGCACAGATACGCAGTATTTT. Filled out from reference TRBV30 and TRBJ2-3, the complete variable domain reads SQTIHQWPATLVQPVGSPLSLECTVEGTSNPNLYWYRQAAGRGLQLLFYSVGIGQISSEVPQNLSASRPQDRQFILSSKKLLLSDSGFYLCAWSPGTDTQYFGPGTRLTVL.

The chain links TRBV6-5 to TRBJ2-1, with a possible D match to TRBD2 (6 bases). Germline V lookup: CDR1 MNHEY, CDR2 SVGAGI. The CDR3 spans 13 residues. The V end lost 7 bases, the J end lost 11 bases, and 18 bases lay between the germline ends. The CDR3 DNA reads as TGTGCCAGCACAGACTCTAGGGGACTCAAGCAGTTCTTC. Protein: CASTDSRGLKQFF.

This chain connects TRBV5-1 to TRBJ2-5; 8 bases agree with TRBD2. The CDR3 runs 15 residues. V shed 0 bases and J 3 bases; nucleotides not matched to a gene: 4. The germline V gene has CDR1 SGHRS and CDR2 YFSETQ. The CDR3 region is CASSLGGGREETQYF. CDR3 in DNA: TGCGCCAGCAGCTTGGGCGGGGGGCGAGAAGAGACCCAGTACTTC.

The chain employs TRBV7-2 and TRBJ1-5; tentatively, D is TRBD1 (6 bases). The V gene's germline CDR1 is SGHTA and CDR2 FQGNSA. V lost 4 bases, J lost 7 bases, and 8 bases lay in between. This CDR3 spans 12 amino acids. The CDR3 region has the DNA TGTGCCAGCAGCTCCAGGGGACAGCCCCAGCATTTT. This sequence encodes CASSSRGQPQHF.

The V call is TRBV9, the J call TRBJ1-4; D unresolved. The ends were cut back, 3 bases at V and 6 bases at J, with 15 bases in the middle. CDR3 length: 15 residues. The germline CDR1 and CDR2 sequences are SGDLS and YYNGEE. CDR3 DNA: TGTGCCAGCAGCGCCCTGACGTCCGGGGATGAAAAACTGTTTTTT. Its translation is CASSALTSGDEKLFF.

The V call is TRBV30, the J call TRBJ1-1, with a possible D match to TRBD1 (6 bases). From germline, CDR1 is GTSNPN and CDR2 SVGIG (reference sequence). The CDR3 length is 17 residues. V lost 0 bases, J lost 2 bases, and 19 bases lay in between. DNA of the CDR3: TGTGCCTGGAGTGTGGCCCTAACACAGGGATTTAACACTGAAGCTTTCTTT. Amino acid sequence: CAWSVALTQGFNTEAFF.

V and J are TRBV23-1 and TRBJ1-4; no clear D gene. TRBV23-1 is classed as an ORF, of uncertain function. CDR3 size: 15 residues. Trimming removed 3 bases from V and 1 base from J, with 9 bases in between. The CDR3 sequence is CASSQDWRTNEKLFF. CDR3 bases: TGCGCCAGCAGTCAGGATTGGAGAACTAATGAAAAACTGTTTTTT.

In the case of this clone: The junction departs from the called germline gene at one end, perhaps through a read error. The chain recombines TRBV7-9 with TRBJ2-5; D is undetermined. Per germline, CDR1 SEHNR and CDR2 FQNEAQ (reference sequence). CDR3 length: 15 residues. This CDR3 is CSSSLAVDIWETQYF. The CDR3 bases are TGTTCCAGCAGCTTAGCTGTCGACATCTGGGAGACCCAGTACTTC. Based on the CDR3 plus reference TRBV7-9 and TRBJ2-5, the full variable domain is DTGVSQNPRHKITKRGQNVTFRCDPISEHNRLYWYRQTLGQGPEFLTYFQNEAQLEKSRLLSDRFSAERPKGSFSTLEIQRTEQGDSAMYLCSSSLAVDIWETQYFGPGTRLLVL.

In DNA, the CDR3 is TGTGCCAGCAGCCCACTAGGTCAATACCCTGGAAACACCATATATTTT. Encoded protein: CASSPLGQYPGNTIYF. The V and J genes are TRBV7-9 and TRBJ1-3; D is unclear. Between the trimmed V and J ends, which lost 5 bases and 2 bases, there was a span of 16 bases. The CDR3 totals 16 residues. Germline assignment: CDR1 SEHNR and CDR2 FQNEAQ (reference sequence).

The chain has TRBV19 and TRBJ1-2; the D is unclear. Germline CDR1 LNHDA, CDR2 SQIVND (reference sequence). The V end lost 6 bases, the J end lost 4 bases, and 21 bases lay between the germline ends. This CDR3 has 16 amino acids. The CDR3 DNA reads as TGTGCCAGTAGCGTCCCCGACCGGGGAAATCGCTATGGCTACACCTTC. It yields the protein CASSVPDRGNRYGYTF.

The chain recombines TRBV19 with TRBJ1-2; no definite D call. The CDR3 spans 14 residues. The germline CDR1 and CDR2 sequences are LNHDA and SQIVND (reference sequence). V was cut by 3 bases and J by 8 bases, with 16 bases left in between. CDR3 in DNA: TGTGCCAGTAGTATTCAGGAGGGTGTCTCCGGCTACACCTTC. Translation gives CASSIQEGVSGYTF.